This entry lists 14 T cell receptor beta chains sequenced from one sample in a study of blood T cell repertoires in COVID-19. Sequenced by immunoSEQ multiplex PCR; TCRdb stores in-frame clones only, minus some. The sample records under 200,000 clones, 80% to 85% being singletons. Sequences were obtained from peripheral blood. The receptors derive from an older woman with acute or convalescent COVID-19.

V gene TRBV11-2 combines with J gene TRBJ1-6; 7 nucleotides align to TRBD1. CDR3 length equals 14 residues. V lost 5 bases and J lost 10; bases outside the gene matches: 8. Germline values: CDR1 SGHAT, CDR2 FQNNGV. Here the CDR3 reads CASSQQGTYSPLHF. In DNA form, the CDR3 reads TGTGCCAGCAGCCAACAGGGGACGTACTCACCCCTCCACTTT.

The chain recombines TRBV24-1 with TRBJ2-1, with 8 bases that match TRBD2. V was pared by 1 base and J by 8 bases, with 9 bases of the junction left unmatched. CDR3 length: 16 residues. From germline, CDR1 is KGHDR and CDR2 SFDVKD. In DNA form, the CDR3 reads TGTGCCACCAGTGATTTAGGACGGGGGGGAAGGGATGAGCAGTTCTTC. Amino acids: CATSDLGRGGRDEQFF.

The CDR3 coding sequence is TGTGCCAGCAGTCCCCCGGGGATCTACGAGCAGTACTTC. This gives the protein CASSPPGIYEQYF. The V call is TRBV6-1, the J call TRBJ2-7, with D possibly matching TRBD2 (5 bases). CDR1 is MNHNS and CDR2 is SASEGT in the germline V gene. CDR3 length equals 13 residues. Between the trimmed V and J ends, which lost 5 bases and 3 bases, there was a span of 11 bases.

The V call is TRBV20-1, the J call TRBJ1-1; TRBD1 aligns across 7 bases. This CDR3 region has 11 residues. The ends lost 5 bases at V and 4 bases at J; junction bases unmatched: 1. From germline, CDR1 is DFQATT and CDR2 SNEGSKA (reference sequence). In DNA form, the CDR3 reads TGCAGTGCTTCAGGGGGCACTGAAGCTTTCTTT. As protein: CSASGGTEAFF.

The chain is built from TRBV19 and TRBJ2-3, with 12 bases aligning to TRBD2. The CDR3 has 16 amino acids. V lost 4 bases, J lost 2 bases, and 4 bases stayed unmatched. Germline-derived CDR1 and CDR2 are LNHDA and SQIVND (reference sequence). This chain's CDR3 is CASSKASGGATDTQYF. The DNA of the CDR3 is TGTGCCAGTAGTAAGGCTAGCGGGGGGGCCACAGATACGCAGTATTTT.

The gene calls are TRBV15 and TRBJ2-3, with 13 bases that match TRBD2. V lost 3 bases, J lost 4 bases, and 4 bases stayed unmatched. Germline-derived CDR1 and CDR2 are LNHNV and YYDKDF (reference sequence). This CDR3 region has 16 residues. As DNA, the CDR3 is TGTGCCACCAGCAGGGCGACTAGCGGGGGGTCAGATACGCAGTATTTT. As protein: CATSRATSGGSDTQYF. The full variable domain, completed using reference TRBV15 and TRBJ2-3, is DAMVIQNPRYQVTQFGKPVTLSCSQTLNHNVMYWYQQKSSQAPKLLFHYYDKDFNNEADTPDNFQSRRPNTSFCFLDIRSPGLGDTAMYLCATSRATSGGSDTQYFGPGTRLTVL.

The chain carries TRBV18 and TRBJ1-2, with 7 nucleotides matching TRBD1. Trimming cost V 2 bases and J 4 bases; bases outside gene matches: 7. The CDR3 extends over 15 amino acids. Germline V CDR1 and CDR2: KGHSH, LQKENI. CDR3 residues: CASSPERQGSYGYTF. The CDR3 bases are TGTGCCAGCTCACCAGAGAGACAGGGTAGCTATGGCTACACCTTC.

The chain employs TRBV7-9 and TRBJ2-2; 11 nucleotides match TRBD1. V was clipped by 6 bases and J by 6 bases; unmatched bases: 3. Germline V gives CDR1 SEHNR, CDR2 FQNEAQ (reference sequence). CDR3 length: 14 amino acids. In nucleotides, the CDR3 is TGTGCCAGCAGAGGACAGGGGGCGTCCGGGGAGCTGTTTTTT. Its protein is CASRGQGASGELFF.

The chain recombines TRBV19 with TRBJ2-2; tentatively, D is TRBD2 (7 bases). Trimming stripped 3 bases from V and 0 bases from J, with 14 bases between. CDR3 size: 17 residues. Germline CDR1 is LNHDA and CDR2 is SQIVND (reference sequence). Here the CDR3 reads CASSMVVGGPNTGELFF. In DNA form, the CDR3 reads TGTGCCAGTAGTATGGTTGTGGGGGGGCCGAACACCGGGGAGCTGTTTTTT.

V usage is TRBV18 and J usage is TRBJ1-1, with D perhaps matching TRBD1 (5 bases). Trimming shortened V by 4 bases and J by 7 bases, and 16 bases separated the two germline ends. The germline CDR1 and CDR2 sequences are KGHSH and LQKENI. The CDR3 covers 14 residues. The CDR3 sequence is CASSLDQGRGEAFF. In nucleotides, the CDR3 is TGTGCCAGCTCACTTGATCAGGGTAGAGGTGAAGCTTTCTTT. Full variable domain (remainder filled in from reference TRBV18 and TRBJ1-1): NAGVMQNPRHLVRRRGQEARLRCSPMKGHSHVYWYRQLPEEGLKFMVYLQKENIIDESGMPKERFSAEFPKEGPSILRIQQVVRGDSAAYFCASSLDQGRGEAFFGQGTRLTVV.

The CDR3 bases are TGCAGTGCTAGTTTCGGCGCAGGGGGCAGAACTAATGAAAAACTGTTTTTT. Translating gives CSASFGAGGRTNEKLFF. V gene TRBV20-1 combines with J gene TRBJ1-4, with 8 bases aligning to TRBD1. The germline CDR1 and CDR2 sequences are DFQATT and SNEGSKA (reference sequence). The CDR3 runs to 17 residues. Germline trimming cut 3 bases from V and 1 base from J; bases unmatched to any gene: 10.

The chain uses TRBV28 and TRBJ2-7; the D gene is possibly TRBD1 (6 bases). The CDR3 spans 14 residues. V dropped 3 bases and J dropped 4 bases, with 13 bases sitting between them. Germline CDR1 MDHEN, CDR2 SYDVKM. The CDR3 sequence: CASSLGALRYEQYF. CDR3 in DNA: TGTGCCAGCAGTTTGGGGGCCTTGCGGTACGAGCAGTACTTC.

The V call is TRBV7-9, the J call TRBJ1-6; D not resolved. CDR1 and CDR2 (germline): SEHNR, FQNEAQ (reference sequence). CDR3 size: 15 residues. V was cut by 7 bases and J by 5 bases, with 15 bases left in between. The CDR3 coding sequence is TGTGCCAGCACCAAAAGGCAGGTGGATAATTCACCCCTCCACTTT. This codes for CASTKRQVDNSPLHF.

This clone was observed a single time. The genes are TRBV5-1 and TRBJ1-1; 9 bases fit TRBD1. Germline assignment: CDR1 SGHRS and CDR2 YFSETQ. V shed 5 bases, J shed 11 bases, and the junction held 10 bases outside the gene matches. This CDR3 spans 13 amino acids. The CDR3: CASRTTGGRRAFF. The CDR3 nucleotides are TGCGCCAGCAGAACGACAGGGGGACGTCGGGCTTTCTTT.